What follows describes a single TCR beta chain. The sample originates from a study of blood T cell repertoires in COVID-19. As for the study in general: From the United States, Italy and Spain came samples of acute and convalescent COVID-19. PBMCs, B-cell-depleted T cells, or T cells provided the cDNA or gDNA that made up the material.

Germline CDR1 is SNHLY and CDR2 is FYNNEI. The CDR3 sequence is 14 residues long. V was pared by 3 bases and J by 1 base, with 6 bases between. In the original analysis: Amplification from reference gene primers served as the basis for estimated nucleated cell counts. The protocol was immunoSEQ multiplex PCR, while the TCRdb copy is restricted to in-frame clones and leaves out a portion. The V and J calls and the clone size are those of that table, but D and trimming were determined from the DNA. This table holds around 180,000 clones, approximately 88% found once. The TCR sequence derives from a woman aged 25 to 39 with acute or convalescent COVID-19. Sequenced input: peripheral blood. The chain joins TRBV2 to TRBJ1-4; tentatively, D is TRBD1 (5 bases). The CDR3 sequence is CASSEGGTNEKLFF. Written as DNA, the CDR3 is TGTGCCAGCAGTGAGGGGGGAACTAATGAAAAACTGTTTTTT. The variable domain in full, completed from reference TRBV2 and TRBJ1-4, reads EPEVTQTPSHQVTQMGQEVILRCVPISNHLYFYWYRQILGQKVEFLVSFYNNEISEKSEIFDDQFSVERPDGSNFTLKIRSTKLEDSAMYFCASSEGGTNEKLFFGSGTQLSVL.